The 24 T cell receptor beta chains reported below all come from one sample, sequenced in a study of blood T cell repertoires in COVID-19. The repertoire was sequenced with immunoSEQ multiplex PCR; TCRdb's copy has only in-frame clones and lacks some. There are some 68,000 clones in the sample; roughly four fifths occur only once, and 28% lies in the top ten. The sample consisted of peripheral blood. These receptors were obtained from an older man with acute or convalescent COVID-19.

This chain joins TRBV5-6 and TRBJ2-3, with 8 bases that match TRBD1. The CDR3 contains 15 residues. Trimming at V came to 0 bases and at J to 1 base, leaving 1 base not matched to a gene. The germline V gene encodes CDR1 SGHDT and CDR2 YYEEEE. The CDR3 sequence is CASSLDRGGTDTQYF. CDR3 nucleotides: TGTGCCAGCAGCTTGGACAGGGGGGGCACAGATACGCAGTATTTT.

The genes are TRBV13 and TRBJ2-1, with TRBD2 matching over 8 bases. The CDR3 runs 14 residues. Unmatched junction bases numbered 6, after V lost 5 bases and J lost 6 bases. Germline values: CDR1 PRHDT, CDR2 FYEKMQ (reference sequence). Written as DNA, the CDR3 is TGTGCCAGCAGCCCCGGACTAGCAGGCAATGAGCAGTTCTTC. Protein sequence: CASSPGLAGNEQFF.

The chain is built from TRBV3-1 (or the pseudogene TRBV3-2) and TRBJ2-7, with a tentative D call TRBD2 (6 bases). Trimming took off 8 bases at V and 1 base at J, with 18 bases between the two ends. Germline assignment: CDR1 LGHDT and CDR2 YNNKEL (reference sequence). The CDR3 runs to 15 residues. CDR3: CASSRRREPSYEQYF. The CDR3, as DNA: TGTGCCAGCTCACGGCGGAGGGAGCCTTCCTACGAGCAGTACTTC.

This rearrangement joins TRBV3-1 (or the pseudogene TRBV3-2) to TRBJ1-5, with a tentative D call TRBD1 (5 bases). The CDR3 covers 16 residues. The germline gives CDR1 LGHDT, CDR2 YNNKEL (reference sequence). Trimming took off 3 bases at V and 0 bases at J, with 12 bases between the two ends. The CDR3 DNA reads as TGTGCCAGCAGCCATCTGGGGCCCTATAGCAATCAGCCCCAGCATTTT. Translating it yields CASSHLGPYSNQPQHF.

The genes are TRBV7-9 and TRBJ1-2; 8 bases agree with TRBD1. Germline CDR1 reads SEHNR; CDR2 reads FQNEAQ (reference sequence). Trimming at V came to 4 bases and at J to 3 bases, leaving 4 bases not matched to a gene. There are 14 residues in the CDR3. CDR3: CASSSMTGDYGYTF. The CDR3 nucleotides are TGTGCCAGCAGCTCTATGACAGGGGACTATGGCTACACCTTC.

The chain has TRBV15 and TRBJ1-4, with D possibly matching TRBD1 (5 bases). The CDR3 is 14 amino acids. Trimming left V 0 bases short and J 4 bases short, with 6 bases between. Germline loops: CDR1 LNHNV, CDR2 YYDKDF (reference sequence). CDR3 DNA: TGTGCCACCAGCAGAGAGGACATTAATGAAAAACTGTTTTTT. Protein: CATSREDINEKLFF.

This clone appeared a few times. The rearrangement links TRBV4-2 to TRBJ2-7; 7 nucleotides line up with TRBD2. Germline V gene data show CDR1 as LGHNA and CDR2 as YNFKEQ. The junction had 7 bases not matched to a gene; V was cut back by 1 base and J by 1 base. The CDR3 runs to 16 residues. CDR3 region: CASSQGGWEGSYEQYF. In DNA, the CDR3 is TGTGCCAGCAGCCAAGGGGGGTGGGAGGGGTCCTACGAGCAGTACTTC.

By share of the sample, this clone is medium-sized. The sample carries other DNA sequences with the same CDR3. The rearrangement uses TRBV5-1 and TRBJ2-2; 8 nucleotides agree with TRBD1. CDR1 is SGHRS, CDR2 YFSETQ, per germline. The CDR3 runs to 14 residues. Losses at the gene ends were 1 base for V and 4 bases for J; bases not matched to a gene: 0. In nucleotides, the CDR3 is TGCGCCAGCAGCTTGACAGGGGGCACCGGGGAGCTGTTTTTT. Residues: CASSLTGGTGELFF.

The chain's CDR3 is CASTPTGLVANEQFF. CDR3 coding DNA: TGCGCCAGCACCCCCACGGGACTAGTCGCCAATGAGCAGTTCTTC. This chain joins TRBV5-1 and TRBJ2-1; 8 positions agree with TRBD2. Germline V gene lookup returns CDR1 SGHRS and CDR2 YFSETQ. The CDR3 runs to 15 residues. V shed 6 bases, J shed 6 bases, and the junction held 11 bases outside the gene matches. Full variable domain (outside the CDR3, taken from reference TRBV5-1 and TRBJ2-1): KAGVTQTPRYLIKTRGQQVTLSCSPISGHRSVSWYQQTPGQGLQFLFEYFSETQRNKGNFPGRFSGRQFSNSRSEMNVSTLELGDSALYLCASTPTGLVANEQFFGPGTRLTVL.

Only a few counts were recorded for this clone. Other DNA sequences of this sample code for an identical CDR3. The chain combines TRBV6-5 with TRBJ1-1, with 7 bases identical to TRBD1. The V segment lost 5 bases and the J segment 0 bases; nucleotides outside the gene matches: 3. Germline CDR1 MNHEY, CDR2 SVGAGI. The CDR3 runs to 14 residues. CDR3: CASSLGTVNTEAFF. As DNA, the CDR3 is TGTGCCAGCAGTCTCGGGACAGTGAACACTGAAGCTTTCTTT.

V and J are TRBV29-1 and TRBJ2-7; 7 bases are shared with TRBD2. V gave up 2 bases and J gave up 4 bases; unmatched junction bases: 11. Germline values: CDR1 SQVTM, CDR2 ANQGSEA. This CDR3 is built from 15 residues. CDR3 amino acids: CSVESRRAGRYEQYF. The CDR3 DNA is TGCAGCGTTGAATCGAGAAGAGCGGGAAGGTACGAGCAGTACTTC.

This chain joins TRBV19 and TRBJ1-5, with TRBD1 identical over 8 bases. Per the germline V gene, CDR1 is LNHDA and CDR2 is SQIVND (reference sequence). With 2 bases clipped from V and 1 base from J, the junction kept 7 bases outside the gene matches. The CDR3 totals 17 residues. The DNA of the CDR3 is TGTGCCAGTAGTATAACCCCGACAGGGGAGAGCAATCAGCCCCAGCATTTT. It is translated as CASSITPTGESNQPQHF. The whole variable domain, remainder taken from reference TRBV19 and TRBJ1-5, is DGGITQSPKYLFRKEGQNVTLSCEQNLNHDAMYWYRQDPGQGLRLIYYSQIVNDFQKGDIAEGYSVSREKKESFPLTVTSAQKNPTAFYLCASSITPTGESNQPQHFGDGTRLSIL.

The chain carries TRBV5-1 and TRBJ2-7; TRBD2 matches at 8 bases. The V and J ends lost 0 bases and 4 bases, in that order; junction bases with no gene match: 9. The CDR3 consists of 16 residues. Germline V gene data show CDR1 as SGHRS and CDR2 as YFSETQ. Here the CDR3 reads CASSLGSAGEEYEQYF. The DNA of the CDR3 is TGCGCCAGCAGCTTGGGATCAGCGGGGGAAGAATACGAGCAGTACTTC.

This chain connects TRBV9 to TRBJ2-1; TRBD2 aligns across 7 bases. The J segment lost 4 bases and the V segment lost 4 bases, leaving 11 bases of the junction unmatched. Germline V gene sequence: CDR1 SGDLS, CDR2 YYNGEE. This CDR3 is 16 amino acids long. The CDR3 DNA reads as TGTGCCAGCAGCCCAGGGCGGGAGTGGCCTTACAATGAGCAGTTCTTC. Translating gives CASSPGREWPYNEQFF. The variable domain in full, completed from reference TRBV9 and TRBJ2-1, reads DSGVTQTPKHLITATGQRVTLRCSPRSGDLSVYWYQQSLDQGLQFLIQYYNGEERAKGNILERFSAQQFPDLHSELNLSSLELGDSALYFCASSPGREWPYNEQFFGPGTRLTVL.

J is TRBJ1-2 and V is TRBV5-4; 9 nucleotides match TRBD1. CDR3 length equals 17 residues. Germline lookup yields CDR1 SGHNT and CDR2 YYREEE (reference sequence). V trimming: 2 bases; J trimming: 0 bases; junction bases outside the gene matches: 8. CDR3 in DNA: TGTGCCAGCAGCTTTCCGACAGGGGGGACTACTAACTATGGCTACACCTTC. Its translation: CASSFPTGGTTNYGYTF.

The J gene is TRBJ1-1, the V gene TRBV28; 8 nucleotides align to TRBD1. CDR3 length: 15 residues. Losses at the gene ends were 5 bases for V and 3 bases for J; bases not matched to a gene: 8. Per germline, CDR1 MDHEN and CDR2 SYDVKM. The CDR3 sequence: CASSVSGGQDTEAFF. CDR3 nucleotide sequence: TGTGCCAGCAGTGTATCAGGGGGACAGGACACTGAAGCTTTCTTT.

CDR3 sequence (DNA): TGTGCCATCAGTGGGAGACAGGTGGGGCTAGAGGGAACGCAGTATTTT. Protein: CAISGRQVGLEGTQYF. This chain connects TRBV10-3 to TRBJ2-3; TRBD1 is a possible D gene (6 bases). This CDR3 contains 16 residues. Trimming left V 4 bases short and J 9 bases short, with 23 bases between. CDR1 and CDR2 from the germline V gene are ENHRY and SYGVKD.

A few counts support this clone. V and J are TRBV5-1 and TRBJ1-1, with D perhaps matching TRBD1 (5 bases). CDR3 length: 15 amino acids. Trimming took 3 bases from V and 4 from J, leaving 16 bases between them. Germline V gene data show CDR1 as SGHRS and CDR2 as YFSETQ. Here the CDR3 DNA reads TGCGCCAGCAGCTCTATGGGGCAGGGTGGCACTGAAGCTTTCTTT. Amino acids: CASSSMGQGGTEAFF.

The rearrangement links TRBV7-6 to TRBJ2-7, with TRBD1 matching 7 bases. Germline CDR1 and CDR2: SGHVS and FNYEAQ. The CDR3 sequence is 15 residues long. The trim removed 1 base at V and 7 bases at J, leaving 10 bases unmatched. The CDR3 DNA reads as TGTGCCAGCAGCTTAGAAGGTACCGGCAGGGGGGAGCAGTACTTC. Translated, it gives CASSLEGTGRGEQYF.

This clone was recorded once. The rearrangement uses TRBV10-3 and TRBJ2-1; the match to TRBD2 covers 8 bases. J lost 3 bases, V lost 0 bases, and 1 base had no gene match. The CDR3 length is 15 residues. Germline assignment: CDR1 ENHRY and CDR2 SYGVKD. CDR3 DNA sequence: TGTGCCATCAGTGAGTCTAGCGGGGTCTACAATGAGCAGTTCTTC. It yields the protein CAISESSGVYNEQFF.

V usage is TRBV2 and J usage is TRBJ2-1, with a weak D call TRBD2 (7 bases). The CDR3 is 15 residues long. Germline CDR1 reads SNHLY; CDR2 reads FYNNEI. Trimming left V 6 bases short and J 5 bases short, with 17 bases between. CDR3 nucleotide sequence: TGTGCCAGCAGAGAAAGGGGGAGGGCCAACAATGAGCAGTTCTTC. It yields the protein CASRERGRANNEQFF. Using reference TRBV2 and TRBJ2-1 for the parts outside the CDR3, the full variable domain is EPEVTQTPSHQVTQMGQEVILRCVPISNHLYFYWYRQILGQKVEFLVSFYNNEISEKSEIFDDQFSVERPDGSNFTLKIRSTKLEDSAMYFCASRERGRANNEQFFGPGTRLTVL.

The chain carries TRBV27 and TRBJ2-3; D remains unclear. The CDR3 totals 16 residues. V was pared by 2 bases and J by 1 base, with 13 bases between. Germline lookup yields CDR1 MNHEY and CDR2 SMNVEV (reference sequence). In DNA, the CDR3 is TGTGCCAGCAGTTTAAGGCGAGGAACACGCACAGATACGCAGTATTTT. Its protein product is CASSLRRGTRTDTQYF.

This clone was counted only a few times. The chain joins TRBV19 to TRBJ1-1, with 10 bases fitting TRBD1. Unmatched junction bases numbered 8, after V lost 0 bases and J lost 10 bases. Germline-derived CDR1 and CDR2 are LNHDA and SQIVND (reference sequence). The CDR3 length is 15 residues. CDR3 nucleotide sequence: TGTGCCAGTAGTATAGACGGGACAGGGGCCCCTGCAGCTTTCTTT. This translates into CASSIDGTGAPAAFF.

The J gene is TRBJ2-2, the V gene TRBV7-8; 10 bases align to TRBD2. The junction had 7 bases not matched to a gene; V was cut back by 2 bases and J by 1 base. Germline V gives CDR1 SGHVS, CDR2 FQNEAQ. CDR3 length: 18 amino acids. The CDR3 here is CASSLQASGSWNTGELFF. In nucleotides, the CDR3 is TGTGCCAGCAGCTTACAGGCTAGCGGGAGTTGGAACACCGGGGAGCTGTTTTTT.